This entry lists 28 T cell receptor beta chains sequenced from one sample in a study of T cells in Graves' hyperthyroidism and ophthalmopathy. The TCR beta CDR3 regions underwent amplification using RNA transcripts as the source. The HTBI set primed first-round TCR CDR3 RT-PCR. Via MiXCR, TCRdb re-called the multiplex PCR reads, giving one row per CDR3 protein. The table includes 470,000 or so distinct CDR3 sequences, less than 25% detected once. The sequenced sample was blood. The source of these receptors is a man younger than 30 with Graves' hyperthyroidism.

The chain couples TRBV11-2 to TRBJ2-5, with TRBD1 matching 10 bases. Germline trimming cut 3 bases from V and 5 bases from J; bases unmatched to any gene: 6. Germline V gives CDR1 SGHAT, CDR2 FQNNGV. CDR3 size: 15 residues. The CDR3 region has the DNA TGTGCCAGCAGCTTTGTGACAGGGGGCATCGAGACCCAGTACTTC. It specifies CASSFVTGGIETQYF.

This clonotype was counted ten times or more. The gene calls are TRBV20-1 and TRBJ1-1; a possible D gene is TRBD1 (6 bases). V gave up 0 bases and J gave up 5 bases, with 16 bases separating them. CDR3 length: 15 amino acids. The germline V gene has CDR1 DFQATT and CDR2 SNEGSKA (reference sequence). CDR3 region: CSARDPRGRGTEAFF. CDR3 in DNA: TGCAGTGCTAGAGATCCCAGGGGAAGAGGGACTGAAGCTTTCTTT.

The chain couples TRBV27 to TRBJ2-1; D not resolved. Trimming removed 6 bases from V and 6 bases from J, with 6 bases in between. The CDR3 length is 11 residues. Germline V gene data show CDR1 as MNHEY and CDR2 as SMNVEV (reference sequence). CDR3 coding DNA: TGTGCCAGCAGCTTGCTCAATGAGCAGTTCTTC. Its protein is CASSLLNEQFF.

The chain employs TRBV6-5 and TRBJ2-7, with D possibly being TRBD1 (6 bases). V was trimmed by 6 bases and J by 3 bases, leaving 18 bases between them. Germline CDR1 MNHEY, CDR2 SVGAGI. The CDR3 totals 15 residues. The CDR3 here is CASSLNQGLGYEQYF. As DNA, the CDR3 is TGTGCCAGCAGCTTAAACCAGGGGCTTGGCTACGAGCAGTACTTC.

V and J are TRBV30 and TRBJ2-4, with no clear D. CDR1 GTSNPN and CDR2 SVGIG come from the germline V gene (reference sequence). The CDR3 length is 13 residues. The ends were cut back, 2 bases at V and 0 bases at J, with 5 bases in the middle. The CDR3 coding sequence is TGTGCCTGGAGTCGGTTAGCCAAAAACATTCAGTACTTC. The encoded protein is CAWSRLAKNIQYF.

The genes are TRBV4-1 and TRBJ1-2; D uncertain. Germline CDR1 reads MGHRA; CDR2 reads YSYEKL. Between the trimmed V and J ends, which lost 4 bases and 0 bases, there was a span of 18 bases. CDR3 length: 17 residues. CDR3 region: CASSLPYRQTTNYGYTF. CDR3 nucleotide sequence: TGCGCCAGCAGCCTACCCTATAGGCAGACAACTAACTATGGCTACACCTTC.

In its sample, this clonotype was seen many times. The chain has TRBV7-9 and TRBJ1-2, with D possibly matching TRBD1 (5 bases). CDR1 and CDR2 from the germline V gene are SEHNR and FQNEAQ (reference sequence). V was trimmed by 5 bases and J by 3 bases, leaving 7 bases between them. This CDR3 comprises 12 residues. The CDR3 sequence: CASSGQDYGYTF. CDR3 DNA: TGTGCCAGCAGCGGACAAGACTATGGCTACACCTTC.

This clonotype was observed a handful of times. V is TRBV9 and J is TRBJ2-2, with TRBD2 matching over 8 bases. This CDR3 comprises 16 residues. Losses at the gene ends were 2 bases for V and 7 bases for J; bases not matched to a gene: 10. Germline V gene data show CDR1 as SGDLS and CDR2 as YYNGEE. The DNA of the CDR3 is TGTGCCAGCAGCGTTTTCCCCGGGGGGGGCGGCGGGGAGCTGTTTTTT. Protein sequence: CASSVFPGGGGGELFF.

The rearrangement joins TRBV19 to TRBJ2-2; 11 bases align to TRBD2. The CDR3 totals 15 residues. CDR1 and CDR2 (germline): LNHDA, SQIVND (reference sequence). This CDR3 reads CAVVSGRAATGELFF. The CDR3 DNA reads TGTGCAGTCGTTAGCGGGAGGGCCGCCACCGGGGAGCTGTTTTTT.

This clonotype has ten or more counts. V usage is TRBV12-3 or TRBV12-4 and J usage is TRBJ1-2; 11 positions agree with TRBD1. The CDR3 is 16 residues long. The V and J ends lost 6 bases and 2 bases, in that order; junction bases with no gene match: 8. The CDR3 reads CASRLNRDRGNYGYTF. The CDR3 DNA is TGTGCCAGCAGGTTAAACCGGGACAGGGGGAACTATGGCTACACCTTC.

This clonotype showed up just a few times. The CDR3 coding sequence is TGCAGTGCTAGAAACAGGGACACTGAAGCTTTCTTT. This gives the protein CSARNRDTEAFF. The J gene is TRBJ1-1, the V gene TRBV20-1; D might be TRBD1 (6 bases). The germline V gene has CDR1 DFQATT and CDR2 SNEGSKA (reference sequence). The CDR3 covers 12 residues. V was pared by 2 bases and J by 3 bases, with 7 bases between.

In its sample, this clonotype was seen many times. The rearrangement links TRBV29-1 to TRBJ1-3; TRBD1 agrees at 8 bases. The ends lost 6 bases at V and 2 bases at J; junction bases unmatched: 6. Germline CDR1 is SQVTM and CDR2 is ANQGSEA. CDR3 length: 14 amino acids. The CDR3 spells CSVTGETAGNTIYF. In nucleotides, the CDR3 is TGCAGCGTGACAGGGGAAACTGCTGGAAACACCATATATTTT.

The V call is TRBV4-2, the J call TRBJ2-7; TRBD1 agrees at 7 bases. J gave up 5 bases and V 0 bases, and 7 bases lay outside the gene matches. Germline V CDR1 and CDR2: LGHNA, YNFKEQ. This CDR3 spans 15 amino acids. The CDR3 DNA follows: TGTGCCAGCAGCCAAGAACTTCTAACAGGGGACGAGCAGTACTTC. Residues: CASSQELLTGDEQYF.

The sample holds many counts of this clonotype. The CDR3 reads CASSVGITGQETQYF. The CDR3, as DNA: TGTGCCAGCAGCGTAGGTATTACAGGCCAAGAGACCCAGTACTTC. The chain couples TRBV9 to TRBJ2-5, with D possibly matching TRBD1 (5 bases). This CDR3 region has 15 residues. CDR1 is SGDLS, CDR2 YYNGEE, per germline. Trimming removed 0 bases at V and 1 base at J, with 10 bases between.

This clonotype was seen repeatedly, ten times or more. This rearrangement joins TRBV27 to TRBJ2-7; D may match TRBD1 or TRBD2 (6 bases each). CDR3 size: 13 residues. V shed 8 bases and J shed 0 bases, with 11 bases lying between them. Per germline, CDR1 MNHEY and CDR2 SMNVEV (reference sequence). The CDR3 loop is CASGWGASYEQYF. CDR3 bases: TGTGCCAGCGGTTGGGGGGCCTCCTACGAGCAGTACTTC.

The table lists this clonotype with many counts. This chain links TRBV19 with TRBJ1-1; no reliable D call. Per the germline V gene, CDR1 is LNHDA and CDR2 is SQIVND (reference sequence). Trimming took 6 bases from V and 3 from J, leaving 14 bases between them. The CDR3 loop spans 14 amino acids. The CDR3 here is CASSPLLWDTEAFF. The CDR3, as DNA: TGTGCCAGTAGCCCCCTATTGTGGGACACTGAAGCTTTCTTT.

This clonotype was recorded at least ten times. This chain uses TRBV29-1 with TRBJ1-1; D is possibly TRBD1 (5 bases). The V and J ends lost 6 bases and 4 bases respectively, with 15 bases between them. Germline CDR1 is SQVTM and CDR2 is ANQGSEA. The length of the CDR3 is 13 residues. In DNA, the CDR3 is TGCAGCGTCCAGGCCGAGGGGAGCACTGAAGCTTTCTTT. Residues: CSVQAEGSTEAFF. The full variable domain, with the rest looked up from reference TRBV29-1 and TRBJ1-1, is SAVISQKPSRDICQRGTSLTIQCQVDSQVTMMFWYRQQPGQSLTLIATANQGSEATYESGFVIDKFPISRPNLTFSTLTVSNMSPEDSSIYLCSVQAEGSTEAFFGQGTRLTVV.

The table lists this clonotype with many counts. J is TRBJ1-1 and V is TRBV24-1; tentatively, D is TRBD1 (5 bases). CDR3 length: 13 residues. V was shortened by 5 bases and J by 6 bases, with 12 bases between the two germline ends. Germline CDR1 and CDR2: KGHDR and SFDVKD. The CDR3 DNA sequence: TGTGCCACCAGTGCGGGGGGACTCGCTGAAGCTTTCTTT. Translated: CATSAGGLAEAFF.

This clonotype was detected many times. The rearrangement joins TRBV13 to TRBJ2-7; 7 bases agree with TRBD1. The ends lost 5 bases at V and 2 bases at J; junction bases unmatched: 12. Germline V CDR1 and CDR2: PRHDT, FYEKMQ (reference sequence). The CDR3 is 16 residues long. The CDR3 nucleotides read TGTGCCAGCAGCCCCTTTACAGGGGAAGGCACCTACGAGCAGTACTTC. This encodes CASSPFTGEGTYEQYF.

The chain employs TRBV6-1 and TRBJ2-2; the D is unclear. The germline gives CDR1 MNHNS, CDR2 SASEGT. The CDR3 has 15 residues. The V and J ends lost 8 bases and 0 bases respectively, with 13 bases between them. CDR3 bases: TGTGCCAGCGGACGGCGTTCAGCGAACACCGGGGAGCTGTTTTTT. This gives the protein CASGRRSANTGELFF.

The genes are TRBV6-2 or TRBV6-3 and TRBJ1-1; the D is unclear. Germline V CDR1 and CDR2: MNHEY, SVGEGT. Deletions cut 0 bases from V and 3 bases from J, with 20 bases between. The CDR3 sequence is 18 residues long. The CDR3 sequence: CASSYSPATPMGYTEAFF. In nucleotides, the CDR3 is TGTGCCAGCAGTTACTCGCCCGCGACCCCTATGGGATACACTGAAGCTTTCTTT.

This clonotype was seen ten or more times. The V gene is TRBV12-3 or TRBV12-4, the J gene TRBJ1-1; D is undetermined. The CDR3 extends over 11 amino acids. V lost 2 bases and J lost 7, with 5 bases in between. CDR3 bases: TGTGCCAGCAGTTTACGGGGTGAAGCTTTCTTT. Its protein product is CASSLRGEAFF.

This clonotype was seen only a few times. The V call is TRBV6-2 or TRBV6-3, the J call TRBJ1-3, with D unclear. The CDR3 is 14 amino acids. The germline V and J ends were trimmed by 7 bases and 0 bases, with 10 bases remaining between them. Looked up from germline, CDR1 is MNHEY and CDR2 is SVGEGT. CDR3 in amino acids: CASTKGVSGNTIYF. DNA of the CDR3: TGTGCCAGCACTAAAGGAGTCTCTGGAAACACCATATATTTT.

This clonotype was observed many times. The chain uses TRBV3-1 and TRBJ2-2, with D hard to call. This CDR3 region has 14 residues. Trimming stripped 5 bases from V and 4 bases from J, with 11 bases between. Germline V gene data show CDR1 as LGHDT and CDR2 as YNNKEL (reference sequence). The CDR3 DNA reads as TGTGCCAGCAGCGCCGGAGCTCGCACCGGGGAGCTGTTTTTT. Encoded protein: CASSAGARTGELFF.

The chain links TRBV11-2 to TRBJ2-7, with 7 bases lining up with TRBD1. Germline V gives CDR1 SGHAT, CDR2 FQNNGV. V lost 4 bases and J lost 1; bases outside the gene matches: 10. The CDR3 runs 16 residues. The CDR3 coding sequence is TGTGCCAGCAGCTCTAGGGGGCCAGGGTGGTCCTACGAGCAGTACTTC. This translates into CASSSRGPGWSYEQYF.

This clonotype was seen at least ten times. The chain joins TRBV3-1 to TRBJ1-1, with a weak D call TRBD1 (5 bases). The CDR3 is 14 amino acids. Trimming cost V 5 bases and J 4 bases, with 14 bases left between them. Germline values: CDR1 LGHDT, CDR2 YNNKEL (reference sequence). The CDR3 loop is CASSYHGTGTEAFF. The CDR3 DNA reads as TGTGCCAGCAGCTACCATGGGACGGGCACTGAAGCTTTCTTT. Full variable domain (rest looked up from reference TRBV3-1 and TRBJ1-1): DTAVSQTPKYLVTQMGNDKSIKCEQNLGHDTMYWYKQDSKKFLKIMFSYNNKELIINETVPNRFSPKSPDKAHLNLHINSLELGDSAVYFCASSYHGTGTEAFFGQGTRLTVV.

This clonotype was recorded only once. V and J are TRBV12-3 or TRBV12-4 and TRBJ1-6, with D perhaps TRBD1 (5 bases). Between the trimmed V and J ends, which lost 1 base and 10 bases, there was a span of 11 bases. There are 14 residues in the CDR3. The CDR3 protein is CASSLGGDYSPLHF. Written as DNA, the CDR3 is TGTGCCAGCAGTTTAGGAGGGGACTACTCACCCCTCCACTTT.

There are many counts of this clonotype. The V and J genes are TRBV4-1 and TRBJ2-5, with TRBD2 matching over 8 bases. This CDR3 is built from 15 residues. J lost 5 bases, V lost 4 bases, and 9 bases had no gene match. Germline V gene data show CDR1 as MGHRA and CDR2 as YSYEKL. The CDR3: CASSPYAGGGETQYF. In DNA, the CDR3 is TGCGCCAGCAGCCCTTATGCGGGGGGAGGTGAGACCCAGTACTTC.